Described below is a single T cell receptor beta chain sequence and its context. This entry comes from a study of blood T cell repertoires in COVID-19. About the research overall: Sites across the United States, Italy and Spain contributed samples from acute and convalescent COVID-19. PBMCs, B-cell-depleted T cells, or T cells provided the cDNA or gDNA that made up the material.

Original analysis: Amplifying reference gene primers gave estimates of nucleated cell counts. Sequenced by immunoSEQ multiplex PCR; TCRdb stores in-frame clones only, minus some. D and trimming were read from the DNA, whereas the V and J calls and clone size are those reported in that table. The table shows around 160,000 clones, with around 80% occurring only once. The junction had 8 bases not matched to a gene; V was cut back by 1 base and J by 0 bases. Germline V gives CDR1 SGHVS, CDR2 FQNEAQ. This CDR3 is 18 amino acids long. Source material: peripheral blood. This chain links TRBV7-8 with TRBJ2-3; 9 positions agree with TRBD2. The TCR was taken from a woman at least 80 years old with acute or convalescent COVID-19. The CDR3 protein is CASSLVGTSRPSTDTQYF. The CDR3 nucleotides read TGTGCCAGCAGCTTAGTCGGGACTAGCAGACCTAGCACAGATACGCAGTATTTT.